The 32 T cell receptor beta chains listed next were all sequenced from one sample in a study of OX40 agonist ivuxolimab in advanced cancers. Libraries were made using the immunoSEQ multiplex PCR assay. As stored in TCRdb, this immuneACCESS dataset retains in-frame rearrangements with V and J assigned. A fraction of the clones does not appear; measured against another copy, unresolved V genes explain less than half of the discrepancy, and the remainder lacks a known reason. This sample lists tens of thousands of clones; more than 65% were detected once. About a tenth of the sample lies in the top ten. The sample here was CD4+ or CD8+ T cells sorted from blood, taken in a trial of the OX40 agonist ivuxolimab. The origin of the receptors is an adult with an advanced solid tumor such as melanoma, head and neck, liver or kidney cancer.

The chain recombines TRBV4-2 with TRBJ2-6; weak D call: TRBD1 (5 bases). In germline, CDR1 is LGHNA, CDR2 YNFKEQ. This CDR3 is 18 amino acids long. V lost 3 bases, J lost 0 bases, and 15 bases lay in between. CDR3 region: CASSHKQGTPSGANVLTF. CDR3 sequence (DNA): TGTGCCAGCAGCCATAAGCAGGGAACCCCCTCTGGGGCCAACGTCCTGACTTTC.

V gene TRBV2 combines with J gene TRBJ2-7, with TRBD2 matching over 9 bases. Trimming at V came to 3 bases and at J to 0 bases, leaving 6 bases not matched to a gene. Germline V gene data show CDR1 as SNHLY and CDR2 as FYNNEI. This CDR3 comprises 16 residues. In DNA form, the CDR3 reads TGTGCCAGCAGTGAGTCGTTAGCGGGGGCCTCCTACGAGCAGTACTTC. Translation: CASSESLAGASYEQYF.

The chain links TRBV10-2 to TRBJ1-5, with 7 bases identical to TRBD1. Trimming took 0 bases from V and 0 from J; bases not matched to a gene: 8. The germline gives CDR1 WSHSY, CDR2 SAAADI. The CDR3 sequence is 18 residues long. The chain's CDR3 is CASSESPGTVDSNQPQHF. DNA for the CDR3: TGCGCCAGCAGTGAGTCGCCCGGGACAGTCGATAGCAATCAGCCCCAGCATTTT.

This clone was seen more than once but under ten times. The chain couples TRBV5-6 to TRBJ2-3; D gene ambiguous. CDR3 length equals 14 residues. Germline CDR1 and CDR2: SGHDT and YYEEEE. Trimming stripped 0 bases from V and 2 bases from J, with 7 bases between. CDR3 region: CASSLDVFTDTQYF. The CDR3 coding sequence is TGTGCCAGCAGCTTGGATGTCTTCACAGATACGCAGTATTTT.

The chain recombines TRBV6-4 with TRBJ1-4, with D unresolved. The CDR3 consists of 14 residues. CDR1 MRHNA and CDR2 SNTAGT come from the germline V gene. V lost 6 bases and J 10 bases, leaving 18 bases between the germline ends. DNA of the CDR3: TGTGCCAGCAGGGCCGGCCTCTCATCGGGAAAACTGTTTTTT. Its translation is CASRAGLSSGKLFF.

In DNA form, the CDR3 reads TGTGCCAGCAGTCTTCTAGCGGGAGTACCAGATACGCAGTATTTT. Translation gives CASSLLAGVPDTQYF. The chain has TRBV6-1 and TRBJ2-3; 10 nucleotides line up with TRBD2. V shed 5 bases, J shed 4 bases, and the junction held 6 bases outside the gene matches. This CDR3 has 15 amino acids. The germline V gene encodes CDR1 MNHNS and CDR2 SASEGT.

The rearrangement joins TRBV7-2 to TRBJ2-7, with no clear D. The V and J ends lost 0 bases and 1 base respectively, with 7 bases between them. This CDR3 spans 14 amino acids. Germline loops: CDR1 SGHTA, CDR2 FQGNSA. CDR3 in amino acids: CASSLAPRSYEQYF. CDR3 nucleotides: TGTGCCAGCAGCTTAGCCCCCAGATCCTACGAGCAGTACTTC.

This clone is a singleton in its sample. This sequence joins TRBV28 and TRBJ1-1; D call uncertain. The V end lost 5 bases, the J end lost 11 bases, and 18 bases lay between the germline ends. Germline V gene lookup returns CDR1 MDHEN and CDR2 SYDVKM. CDR3 length equals 13 residues. The CDR3 bases are TGTGCCAGCAGTCCGCCGGGCGGGTTTAGGGCTTTCTTT. Its translation: CASSPPGGFRAFF.

The chain uses TRBV7-8 and TRBJ1-4; TRBD1 agrees at 7 bases. The CDR3 loop spans 15 amino acids. V gave up 2 bases and J gave up 8 bases; unmatched junction bases: 8. In germline, CDR1 is SGHVS, CDR2 FQNEAQ. CDR3 in DNA: TGTGCCAGCAGCTTAAACAGGGGAGGGGGGGAAAAACTGTTTTTT. Encoded protein: CASSLNRGGGEKLFF.

The chain couples TRBV9 to TRBJ1-1; 9 bases line up with TRBD1. The trim removed 0 bases at V and 1 base at J, leaving 7 bases unmatched. Germline CDR1 SGDLS, CDR2 YYNGEE. This CDR3 comprises 17 residues. CDR3 DNA sequence: TGTGCCAGCAGCGTAGGGGGACAGGGCCTGGGGAACACTGAAGCTTTCTTT. Translated: CASSVGGQGLGNTEAFF.

The V call is TRBV28, the J call TRBJ1-1; tentative D call: TRBD1 (5 bases). The length of the CDR3 is 14 residues. Trimming removed 2 bases from V and 3 bases from J, with 10 bases in between. Germline lookup yields CDR1 MDHEN and CDR2 SYDVKM. The CDR3 spells CASSLRTLHTEAFF. DNA for the CDR3: TGTGCCAGCAGTTTACGGACACTTCACACTGAAGCTTTCTTT.

The chain uses TRBV7-6 and TRBJ2-3; 8 positions agree with TRBD2. This CDR3 comprises 16 residues. The germline V gene encodes CDR1 SGHVS and CDR2 FNYEAQ. The junction had 4 bases not matched to a gene; V was cut back by 1 base and J by 1 base. CDR3 sequence (DNA): TGTGCCAGCAGCTTAGTGGCCGGGAGGGGCACAGATACGCAGTATTTT. Its protein product is CASSLVAGRGTDTQYF.

The chain links TRBV18 to TRBJ1-2; D not resolved. The germline gives CDR1 KGHSH, CDR2 LQKENI. CDR3 length: 14 amino acids. V gave up 3 bases and J gave up 0 bases, with 8 bases separating them. The CDR3 protein is CASSPQEANYGYTF. CDR3 DNA sequence: TGTGCCAGCTCACCTCAGGAGGCTAACTATGGCTACACCTTC.

This clone was counted between two and nine times. The rearrangement uses TRBV19 and TRBJ1-2; maybe TRBD1 (5 bases). Per the germline V gene, CDR1 is LNHDA and CDR2 is SQIVND (reference sequence). Trimming stripped 6 bases from V and 3 bases from J, with 20 bases between. This CDR3 region has 16 residues. The CDR3 nucleotides read TGTGCCAGTAGCCCCCCCCCGGGCAGGGTGGACTATGGCTACACCTTC. It codes for CASSPPPGRVDYGYTF.

This sequence joins TRBV2 and TRBJ2-1; possibly TRBD2 for D (6 bases). Trimming cost V 8 bases and J 3 bases, with 11 bases left between them. The CDR3 is 13 residues long. Germline V gene data show CDR1 as SNHLY and CDR2 as FYNNEI. The CDR3 loop reads CASGGVVYNEQFF. The CDR3 DNA reads TGTGCCAGCGGAGGGGTAGTCTACAATGAGCAGTTCTTC. Full variable domain (missing parts from reference TRBV2 and TRBJ2-1): EPEVTQTPSHQVTQMGQEVILRCVPISNHLYFYWYRQILGQKVEFLVSFYNNEISEKSEIFDDQFSVERPDGSNFTLKIRSTKLEDSAMYFCASGGVVYNEQFFGPGTRLTVL.

The chain employs TRBV9 and TRBJ2-2, with TRBD1 matching over 7 bases. V shed 3 bases and J 7 bases; nucleotides not matched to a gene: 6. Germline V gene data show CDR1 as SGDLS and CDR2 as YYNGEE. This CDR3 region has 14 residues. CDR3 loop: CASSGDRAVGELFF. The CDR3 nucleotides are TGTGCCAGCAGCGGCGACAGGGCGGTCGGGGAGCTGTTTTTT.

This chain connects TRBV10-3 to TRBJ2-3; possible D gene TRBD2, 6 bases. Germline V gene lookup returns CDR1 ENHRY and CDR2 SYGVKD. V was cut by 6 bases and J by 4 bases, with 14 bases left in between. There are 14 residues in the CDR3. In nucleotides, the CDR3 is TGTGCCATCAGGATCGGAGGGGTCCCAGATACGCAGTATTTT. Translated, it gives CAIRIGGVPDTQYF.

J is TRBJ1-5 and V is TRBV2, with a possible D match to TRBD1 (5 bases). Trimming took off 6 bases at V and 4 bases at J, with 16 bases between the two ends. Germline assignment: CDR1 SNHLY and CDR2 FYNNEI. The CDR3 runs to 15 residues. CDR3 protein: CASRPFPGGNQPQHF. The DNA for the CDR3 is TGTGCCAGCAGACCCTTCCCCGGGGGGAATCAGCCCCAGCATTTT.

The chain has TRBV6-5 and TRBJ1-5, with D uncertain. Trimming took 3 bases from V and 1 from J, leaving 7 bases between them. The length of the CDR3 is 14 residues. Germline V gives CDR1 MNHEY, CDR2 SVGAGI. CDR3 amino acids: CASSYGRSNQPQHF. The CDR3 DNA follows: TGTGCCAGCAGTTATGGTCGAAGCAATCAGCCCCAGCATTTT.

Only one count was recorded for this clone. V is TRBV6-4 and J is TRBJ1-1, with 7 bases matching TRBD1. V lost 5 bases, J lost 1 base, and 1 base stayed unmatched. Germline V gene lookup returns CDR1 MRHNA and CDR2 SNTAGT. There are 13 residues in the CDR3. This CDR3 reads CASSRTGNTEAFF. Written as DNA, the CDR3 is TGTGCCAGCAGTAGGACAGGGAACACTGAAGCTTTCTTT.

The J gene is TRBJ2-1, the V gene TRBV25-1, with TRBD1 matching 7 bases. CDR1 is MGHDK, CDR2 SYGVNS, per germline. V dropped 3 bases and J dropped 7; count of bases not matched to a gene: 3. The CDR3 is 13 amino acids. CDR3 nucleotide sequence: TGTGCCAGCAGTGATTGGGACAGAAATGAGCAGTTCTTC. It specifies CASSDWDRNEQFF.

This clone has only a few counts. The V gene is TRBV4-3, the J gene TRBJ2-7; TRBD1 matches 7 bases. The CDR3 loop spans 14 amino acids. The germline CDR1 and CDR2 sequences are LGHNA and YSLEER. V dropped 2 bases and J dropped 0; count of bases not matched to a gene: 1. This CDR3 reads CASSQRTGSYEQYF. CDR3 coding DNA: TGCGCCAGCAGCCAAAGGACAGGCTCCTACGAGCAGTACTTC.

There are a few counts of this clone. V and J are TRBV6-1 and TRBJ1-2; TRBD1 might be the D (5 bases). The CDR3 is 12 amino acids. The germline V gene encodes CDR1 MNHNS and CDR2 SASEGT. The V end was cut by 9 bases, the J end by 2 bases, with 10 bases between. CDR3 DNA: TGTGCCAGTAAACGGGGGAACTATGGCTACACCTTC. Protein product: CASKRGNYGYTF.

This clone was picked up one time. J is TRBJ2-1 and V is TRBV7-6, with D unresolved. Germline CDR1 and CDR2: SGHVS and FNYEAQ. This CDR3 spans 15 amino acids. With 2 bases removed from V and 6 bases from J, the gap between germline ends came to 14 bases. The CDR3 DNA is TGTGCCAGCAGCTTAAGAGTCGCTTTGGGCAATGAGCAGTTCTTC. This codes for CASSLRVALGNEQFF.

The chain couples TRBV6-5 to TRBJ1-1; a weak D match, TRBD1 (6 bases). Trimming took off 5 bases at V and 5 bases at J, with 18 bases between the two ends. The CDR3 length is 15 residues. Per the germline V gene, CDR1 is MNHEY and CDR2 is SVGAGI. The chain's CDR3 is CASSKSPQGRTEAFF. The CDR3 DNA reads as TGTGCCAGCAGTAAATCACCACAGGGACGGACTGAAGCTTTCTTT.

Concerning this clone itself: One end of the junction does not line up with germline, which may come from a read error. V gene TRBV6-6 combines with J gene TRBJ2-7, with D maybe TRBD2 (7 bases). The CDR3 is 12 residues long. Per the germline V gene, CDR1 is MNHNY and CDR2 is SVGAGI (reference sequence). This CDR3 reads CASSPAGALEHF. CDR3 in DNA: TGTGCCAGCAGTCCCGCGGGGGCCCTCGAGCACTTC.

This chain links TRBV7-9 with TRBJ2-7; D may be TRBD1 (5 bases). CDR1 SEHNR and CDR2 FQNEAQ come from the germline V gene (reference sequence). Trimming shortened V by 1 base and J by 3 bases, and 13 bases separated the two germline ends. The CDR3 runs to 15 residues. CDR3 residues: CASSLGQTVYYEQYF. CDR3 DNA sequence: TGTGCCAGCAGCTTAGGCCAGACAGTTTACTACGAGCAGTACTTC.

The chain couples TRBV6-1 to TRBJ2-3, with TRBD2 matching over 10 bases. CDR1 is MNHNS and CDR2 is SASEGT in the germline V gene. V was clipped by 7 bases and J by 4 bases; unmatched bases: 5. CDR3 length equals 14 residues. CDR3 sequence: CASTRTSGSDTQYF. In nucleotides, the CDR3 is TGTGCCAGCACTCGGACTAGCGGCTCAGATACGCAGTATTTT.

This chain uses TRBV6-5 with TRBJ2-1; the D is unclear. Trimming removed 6 bases from V and 8 bases from J, with 20 bases in between. In germline, CDR1 is MNHEY, CDR2 SVGAGI. The CDR3 is made up of 15 amino acids. CDR3 nucleotides: TGTGCCAGCAGCTACAAGTGGTCTGGGGATTATGAGCAGTTCTTC. This translates into CASSYKWSGDYEQFF.

The V gene is TRBV4-3, the J gene TRBJ2-7; 9 positions match TRBD2. The CDR3 runs 17 residues. V gave up 0 bases and J gave up 5 bases; unmatched junction bases: 11. Germline CDR1 and CDR2: LGHNA and YSLEER. The CDR3 here is CASSQDPGGAGGHEQYF. The CDR3 coding sequence is TGCGCCAGCAGCCAAGACCCAGGGGGTGCGGGGGGGCACGAGCAGTACTTC.

The J gene is TRBJ1-5, the V gene TRBV10-3; 8 nucleotides line up with TRBD1. This CDR3 has 13 amino acids. Germline V CDR1 and CDR2: ENHRY, SYGVKD. With V trimmed by 10 bases and J by 2 bases, 4 bases remained unmatched. Here the CDR3 DNA reads TGTGCCAGCGGACAGGGCGGCAATCAGCCCCAGCATTTT. It specifies CASGQGGNQPQHF.

The chain links TRBV4-1 to TRBJ1-1; perhaps TRBD1 as D (5 bases). CDR3 length equals 13 residues. Germline V CDR1 and CDR2: MGHRA, YSYEKL. Trimming left V 7 bases short and J 5 bases short, with 14 bases between. CDR3 loop: CASTPGQGTEAFF. The CDR3 DNA is TGCGCCAGCACCCCGGGGCAAGGGACTGAAGCTTTCTTT.